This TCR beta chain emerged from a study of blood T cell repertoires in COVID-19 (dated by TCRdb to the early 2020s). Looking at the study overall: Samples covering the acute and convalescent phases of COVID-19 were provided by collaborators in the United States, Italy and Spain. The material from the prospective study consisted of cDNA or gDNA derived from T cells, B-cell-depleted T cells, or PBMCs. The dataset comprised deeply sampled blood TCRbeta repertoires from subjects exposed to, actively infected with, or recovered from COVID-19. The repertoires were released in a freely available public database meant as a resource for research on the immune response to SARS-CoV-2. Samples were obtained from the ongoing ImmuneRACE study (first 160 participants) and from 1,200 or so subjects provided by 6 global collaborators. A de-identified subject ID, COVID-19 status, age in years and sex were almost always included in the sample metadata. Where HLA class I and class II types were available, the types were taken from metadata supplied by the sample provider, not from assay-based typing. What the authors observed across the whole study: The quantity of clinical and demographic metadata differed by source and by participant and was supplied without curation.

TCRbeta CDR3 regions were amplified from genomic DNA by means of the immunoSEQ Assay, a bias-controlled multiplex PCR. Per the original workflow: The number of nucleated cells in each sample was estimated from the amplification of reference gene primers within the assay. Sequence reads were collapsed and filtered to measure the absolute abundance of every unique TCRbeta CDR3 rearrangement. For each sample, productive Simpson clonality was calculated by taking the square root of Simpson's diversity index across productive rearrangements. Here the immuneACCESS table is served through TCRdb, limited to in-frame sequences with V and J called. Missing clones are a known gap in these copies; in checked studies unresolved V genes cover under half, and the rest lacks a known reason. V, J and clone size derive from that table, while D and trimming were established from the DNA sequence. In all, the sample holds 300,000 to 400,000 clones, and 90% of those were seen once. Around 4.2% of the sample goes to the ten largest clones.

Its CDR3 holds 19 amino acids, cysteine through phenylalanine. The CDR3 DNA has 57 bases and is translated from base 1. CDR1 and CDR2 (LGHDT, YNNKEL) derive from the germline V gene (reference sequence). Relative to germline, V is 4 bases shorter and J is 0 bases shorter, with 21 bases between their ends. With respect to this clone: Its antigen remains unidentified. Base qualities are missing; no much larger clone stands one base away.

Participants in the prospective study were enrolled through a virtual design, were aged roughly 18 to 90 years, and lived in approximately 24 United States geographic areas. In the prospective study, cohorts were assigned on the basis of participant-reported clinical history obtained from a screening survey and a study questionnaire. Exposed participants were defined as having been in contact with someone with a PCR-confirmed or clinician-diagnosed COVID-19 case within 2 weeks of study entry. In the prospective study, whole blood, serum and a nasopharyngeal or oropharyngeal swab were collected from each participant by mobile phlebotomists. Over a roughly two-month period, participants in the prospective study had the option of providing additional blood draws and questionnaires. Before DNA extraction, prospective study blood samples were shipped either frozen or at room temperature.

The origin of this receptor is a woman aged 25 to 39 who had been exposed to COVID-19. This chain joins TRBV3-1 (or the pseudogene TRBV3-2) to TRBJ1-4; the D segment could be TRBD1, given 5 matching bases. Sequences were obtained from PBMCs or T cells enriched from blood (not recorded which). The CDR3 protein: CASSREMGGLVATNEKLFF. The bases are TGTGCCAGCAGCCGAGAAATGGGGGGTCTAGTTGCAACTAATGAAAAACTGTTTTTT.